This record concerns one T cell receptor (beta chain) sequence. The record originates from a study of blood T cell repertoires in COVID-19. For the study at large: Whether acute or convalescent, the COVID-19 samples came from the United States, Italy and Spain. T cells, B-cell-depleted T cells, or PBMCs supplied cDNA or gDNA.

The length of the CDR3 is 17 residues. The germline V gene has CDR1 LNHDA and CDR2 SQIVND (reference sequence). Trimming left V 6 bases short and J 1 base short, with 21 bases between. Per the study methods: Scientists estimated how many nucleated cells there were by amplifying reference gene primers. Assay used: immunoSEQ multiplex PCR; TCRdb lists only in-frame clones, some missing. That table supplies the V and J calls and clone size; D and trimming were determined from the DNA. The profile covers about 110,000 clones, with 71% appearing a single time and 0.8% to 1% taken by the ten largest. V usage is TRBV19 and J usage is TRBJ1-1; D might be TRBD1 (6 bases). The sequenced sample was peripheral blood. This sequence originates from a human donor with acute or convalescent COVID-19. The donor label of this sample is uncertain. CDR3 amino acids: CASSSILWGGSNTEAFF. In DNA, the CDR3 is TGTGCCAGTAGCAGTATTCTTTGGGGGGGCTCGAACACTGAAGCTTTCTTT.